A single sample is the source of the 8 T cell receptor beta chains below, sequenced in a study of shared clonotypes between healthy human individuals (dated by TCRdb to 2019 to 2021). The receptor library was made with the immunoSEQ multiplex PCR assay. TCRdb took over this immuneACCESS table, retaining in-frame rearrangements with V and J assigned. Such tables are incomplete; in checked studies, under half of the missing clones stem from an unresolved V gene, and the remainder is unexplained. The sample includes 1.4 million to 1.5 million clones, with more than 95% observed a single time. The ten top clones hold over 1% of the sample. The sequenced sample was naive CD4+ T cells sorted from blood. The cell subset or site label on this specimen signifies: CD45RA+ positively selected. These receptors were collected from a man aged 30 to 45 in good health.

The sample holds one count of this clone. For the CDR3, the DNA is TGCGCCAGCAGCTTGGTTTCAGGGGGAATTTACGAGCAGTACTTC. Its protein product is CASSLVSGGIYEQYF. The chain combines TRBV5-1 with TRBJ2-7, with 7 bases that match TRBD1. The length of the CDR3 is 15 residues. Germline trimming cut 0 bases from V and 4 bases from J; bases unmatched to any gene: 7. Germline V gives CDR1 SGHRS, CDR2 YFSETQ.

The chain joins TRBV9 to TRBJ2-1, with D perhaps matching TRBD2 (5 bases). Deletions cut 0 bases from V and 9 bases from J, with 16 bases between. Germline V gene sequence: CDR1 SGDLS, CDR2 YYNGEE. The CDR3 is made up of 15 amino acids. DNA of the CDR3: TGTGCCAGCAGCGTAGACGATGTGAGGGCTAGTGAGCAGTTCTTC. This gives the protein CASSVDDVRASEQFF.

The chain recombines TRBV7-2 with TRBJ2-1, with D maybe TRBD2 (5 bases). V was clipped by 5 bases and J by 6 bases, with 11 bases between them. The CDR3 runs to 13 residues. CDR1 and CDR2 from the germline V gene are SGHTA and FQGNSA. CDR3 sequence: CASSPNSVNEQFF. In DNA, the CDR3 is TGTGCCAGCAGCCCCAATAGCGTCAATGAGCAGTTCTTC. Based on the CDR3 plus reference TRBV7-2 and TRBJ2-1, the full variable domain is GAGVSQSPSNKVTEKGKDVELRCDPISGHTALYWYRQSLGQGLEFLIYFQGNSAPDKSGLPSDRFSAERTGGSVSTLTIQRTQQEDSAVYLCASSPNSVNEQFFGPGTRLTVL.

The chain has TRBV5-1 and TRBJ1-1, with D maybe TRBD1 (5 bases). V was shortened by 0 bases and J by 4 bases, with 10 bases between the two germline ends. Germline V gives CDR1 SGHRS, CDR2 YFSETQ. The CDR3 has 14 amino acids. In DNA, the CDR3 is TGCGCCAGCAGCTTGGGGACATCTAGCACTGAAGCTTTCTTT. Amino acids: CASSLGTSSTEAFF.

In its sample, this clone was seen once. The chain carries TRBV4-1 and TRBJ2-6; TRBD2 matches 8 bases. This CDR3 has 18 residues. Germline V gene sequence: CDR1 MGHRA, CDR2 YSYEKL. The junction had 4 bases not matched to a gene; V was cut back by 0 bases and J by 0 bases. CDR3 residues: CASSQEGTRVSGANVLTF. Written as DNA, the CDR3 is TGCGCCAGCAGCCAAGAGGGGACTAGGGTCTCTGGGGCCAACGTCCTGACTTTC.

The rearrangement links TRBV28 to TRBJ2-7; D assignment may be TRBD1 or TRBD2 (5 bases each). V dropped 5 bases and J dropped 4 bases, with 15 bases sitting between them. Germline V gene lookup returns CDR1 MDHEN and CDR2 SYDVKM. There are 14 residues in the CDR3. CDR3 nucleotide sequence: TGTGCCAGCAGTGACACGGGGCCCTCTTACGAGCAGTACTTC. Protein sequence: CASSDTGPSYEQYF.

The chain couples TRBV14 to TRBJ2-2; D possibly uses TRBD1 or TRBD2 (5 bases each). Germline CDR1 is SGHDN and CDR2 is FVKESK. Trimming took 4 bases from V and 7 from J, leaving 25 bases between them. The length of the CDR3 is 18 residues. CDR3 sequence reads: CASSLVPGRRGVGGELFF. For the CDR3, the DNA is TGTGCCAGCAGCCTCGTTCCGGGACGGCGAGGGGTCGGCGGGGAGCTGTTTTTT.

This sequence joins TRBV12-1 and TRBJ1-1; TRBD1, the table's D call, was not compared with the DNA. TRBV12-1 is labeled a pseudogene. This CDR3 comprises 15 residues. The CDR3 loop is CASSFVPKMNTEAFF. The CDR3 coding sequence is TGTGCCAGCAGCTTTGTCCCAAAAATGAACACTGAAGCTTTCTTT.